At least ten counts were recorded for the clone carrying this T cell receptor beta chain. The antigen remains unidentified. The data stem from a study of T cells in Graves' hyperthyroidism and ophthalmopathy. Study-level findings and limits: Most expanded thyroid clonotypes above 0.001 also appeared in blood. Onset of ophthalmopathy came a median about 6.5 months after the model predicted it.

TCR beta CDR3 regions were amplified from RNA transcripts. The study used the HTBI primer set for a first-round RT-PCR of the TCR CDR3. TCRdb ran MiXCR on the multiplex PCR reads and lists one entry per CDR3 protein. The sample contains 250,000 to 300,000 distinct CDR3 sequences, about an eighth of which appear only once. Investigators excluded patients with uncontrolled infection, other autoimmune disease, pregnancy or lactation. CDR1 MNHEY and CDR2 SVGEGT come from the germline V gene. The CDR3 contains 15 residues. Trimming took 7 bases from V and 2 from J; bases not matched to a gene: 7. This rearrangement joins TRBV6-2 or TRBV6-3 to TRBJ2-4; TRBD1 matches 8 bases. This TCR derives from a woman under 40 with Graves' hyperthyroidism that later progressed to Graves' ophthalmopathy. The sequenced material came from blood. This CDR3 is CASNLRTGTKNIQYF. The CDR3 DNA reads TGTGCCAGCAACCTACGGACAGGGACCAAAAACATTCAGTACTTC.